The 27 T cell receptor beta chains presented below share a single source sample, sequenced in a study of shared clonotypes between healthy human individuals. Measured with immunoSEQ multiplex PCR; TCRdb has only the in-frame clones, and not every one. The profile shows some 1.4 million clones, roughly 95% of them singletons. Specimen: naive CD4+ T cells sorted from blood. Specified subset: CD45RA+ positively selected. All receptors come from a man aged 30 to 39 in good health.

The rearrangement uses TRBV7-3 and TRBJ2-3; D might be TRBD2 (5 bases). V was clipped by 5 bases and J by 1 base, with 16 bases between them. The germline V gene has CDR1 SGHTA and CDR2 FQGTGA. CDR3 size: 16 residues. The CDR3 is CASSLPRGAGTDTQYF. The CDR3 nucleotides read TGTGCCAGCAGCCTACCCCGGGGAGCGGGCACAGATACGCAGTATTTT.

A word on this clone: Additional DNA sequences in this sample encode the identical CDR3. The chain employs TRBV28 and TRBJ2-1; D unresolved. Trimming left V 2 bases short and J 8 bases short, with 4 bases between. CDR1 MDHEN and CDR2 SYDVKM come from the germline V gene. There are 11 residues in the CDR3. The CDR3: CASSLRYEQFF. DNA of the CDR3: TGTGCCAGCAGTTTAAGATATGAGCAGTTCTTC.

Details on this clone: The same CDR3 arises from other DNA sequences in this sample as well. This rearrangement joins TRBV6-5 to TRBJ1-2, with D possibly TRBD1 on 5 matching bases. Deletions cut 6 bases from V and 2 bases from J, with 7 bases between. The CDR3 has 12 amino acids. CDR1 is MNHEY and CDR2 is SVGAGI in the germline V gene. CDR3 in DNA: TGTGCCAGCAGCCCAGGGAACTATGGCTACACCTTC. It codes for CASSPGNYGYTF.

This clone was picked up a small number of times. The chain recombines TRBV28 with TRBJ1-1, with TRBD1 as a possible D gene (5 bases). V was trimmed by 5 bases and J by 11 bases, leaving 15 bases between them. Germline CDR1 reads MDHEN; CDR2 reads SYDVKM. The CDR3 has 12 residues. In DNA, the CDR3 is TGTGCCAGCAGTCCCCTGGGGGGGAGGGCTTTCTTT. It translates to CASSPLGGRAFF.

The CDR3 DNA is TGTGCCAGCAGCTTGATCCCACAGGGAATAGTCACTGAAGCTTTCTTT. Its translation: CASSLIPQGIVTEAFF. The genes are TRBV5-5 and TRBJ1-1; tentative D call: TRBD1 (6 bases). This CDR3 has 16 residues. Deletions cut 1 base from V and 4 bases from J, with 17 bases between. Looked up from germline, CDR1 is SGHKS and CDR2 is YYEKEE (reference sequence).

The chain combines TRBV7-6 with TRBJ2-5; TRBD1 matches 9 bases. CDR3 length: 15 amino acids. Germline CDR1 reads SGHVS; CDR2 reads FNYEAQ. V shed 7 bases and J 1 base; nucleotides not matched to a gene: 7. The CDR3 nucleotides read TGTGCCAGCATCGCGACAGGGGGTTTCCAAGAGACCCAGTACTTC. It translates to CASIATGGFQETQYF.

This sequence joins TRBV5-1 and TRBJ2-7, with 7 bases lining up with TRBD2. Germline V CDR1 and CDR2: SGHRS, YFSETQ. Trimming removed 0 bases from V and 0 bases from J; junction bases left unmatched: 12. CDR3 size: 18 residues. Here the CDR3 DNA reads TGCGCCAGCAGCTTGGGGCTAGCGGTCTTCGGGCTCTCCTACGAGCAGTACTTC. Protein product: CASSLGLAVFGLSYEQYF.

The chain links TRBV10-3 to TRBJ1-1; weak D call: TRBD1 (5 bases). This CDR3 spans 16 amino acids. V lost 4 bases and J lost 5, with 20 bases in between. Germline-derived CDR1 and CDR2 are ENHRY and SYGVKD. The CDR3, as DNA: TGTGCCATCAGTGCGGCCAGTTCCGGGGCTCGGACTGAAGCTTTCTTT. Encoded protein: CAISAASSGARTEAFF.

This clone came up once. The genes are TRBV5-4 and TRBJ2-7; D gene uncertain. The CDR3 runs 14 residues. Trimming removed 3 bases at V and 0 bases at J, with 10 bases between. Germline V gene data show CDR1 as SGHNT and CDR2 as YYREEE (reference sequence). The DNA for the CDR3 is TGTGCCAGCAGCTGGAGTTGGGACTCCTACGAGCAGTACTTC. This translates into CASSWSWDSYEQYF.

The chain couples TRBV10-3 to TRBJ2-3; 9 bases fit TRBD2. Germline CDR1 reads ENHRY; CDR2 reads SYGVKD. V gave up 4 bases and J gave up 6 bases; unmatched junction bases: 11. The CDR3 has 16 residues. CDR3 DNA: TGTGCCATCAGTGTTCTAGCGGGAAGTTTACGTGATACGCAGTATTTT. Its translation is CAISVLAGSLRDTQYF.

V usage is TRBV15 and J usage is TRBJ1-1, with no clear D. V lost 6 bases and J lost 8, with 19 bases in between. Germline values: CDR1 LNHNV, CDR2 YYDKDF (reference sequence). The CDR3 covers 14 residues. The CDR3: CATRALKREGEAFF. The CDR3 coding sequence is TGTGCCACCAGGGCCCTAAAGAGGGAGGGAGAAGCTTTCTTT. Looking up the rest from reference TRBV15 and TRBJ1-1 gives the full variable domain: DAMVIQNPRYQVTQFGKPVTLSCSQTLNHNVMYWYQQKSSQAPKLLFHYYDKDFNNEADTPDNFQSRRPNTSFCFLDIRSPGLGDTAMYLCATRALKREGEAFFGQGTRLTVV.

The chain combines TRBV6-1 with TRBJ2-3, with D possibly being TRBD1 (5 bases). Germline V gene data show CDR1 as MNHNS and CDR2 as SASEGT. The CDR3 contains 13 residues. V was cut by 8 bases and J by 0 bases, with 9 bases left in between. The CDR3: CASSGPSTDTQYF. The CDR3 DNA is TGTGCCAGCTCAGGGCCTAGCACAGATACGCAGTATTTT.

The chain carries TRBV18 and TRBJ1-1; D uncertain. The V and J ends lost 3 bases and 3 bases respectively, with 14 bases between them. The CDR3 extends over 15 amino acids. In germline, CDR1 is KGHSH, CDR2 LQKENI. CDR3 in DNA: TGTGCCAGCTCACCGACGGCAGTTGGGGACACTGAAGCTTTCTTT. Protein sequence: CASSPTAVGDTEAFF.

V and J are TRBV5-4 and TRBJ2-2, with D maybe TRBD2 (6 bases). V gave up 2 bases and J gave up 6 bases, with 11 bases separating them. CDR3 length: 14 amino acids. Germline values: CDR1 SGHNT, CDR2 YYREEE (reference sequence). CDR3 DNA sequence: TGTGCCAGCAGCTTTGGGGAGGCACCCGGGGAGCTGTTTTTT. Its translation: CASSFGEAPGELFF. Using reference TRBV5-4 and TRBJ2-2 for the parts outside the CDR3, the full variable domain is ETGVTQSPTHLIKTRGQQVTLRCSSQSGHNTVSWYQQALGQGPQFIFQYYREEENGRGNFPPRFSGLQFPNYSSELNVNALELDDSALYLCASSFGEAPGELFFGEGSRLTVL.

This rearrangement joins TRBV2 to TRBJ1-5; TRBD1 is a possible D gene (5 bases). The CDR3 totals 15 residues. V was clipped by 1 base and J by 4 bases, with 11 bases between them. Germline assignment: CDR1 SNHLY and CDR2 FYNNEI. The CDR3: CASSEGGVWNQPQHF. The CDR3 DNA sequence: TGTGCCAGCAGTGAAGGGGGGGTTTGGAATCAGCCCCAGCATTTT.

The genes are TRBV19 and TRBJ1-1; D gene uncertain. V was cut by 9 bases and J by 8 bases, with 13 bases left in between. Per germline, CDR1 LNHDA and CDR2 SQIVND (reference sequence). The CDR3 extends over 11 amino acids. The CDR3 loop is CASSRRREAFF. For the CDR3, the DNA is TGTGCCAGCAGCCGCCGTAGAGAAGCTTTCTTT.

The J gene is TRBJ1-1, the V gene TRBV28, with D possibly matching TRBD1 (5 bases). This CDR3 region has 16 residues. V lost 8 bases, J lost 0 bases, and 19 bases lay in between. Germline lookup yields CDR1 MDHEN and CDR2 SYDVKM. CDR3 region: CASAEAGIFLNTEAFF. The CDR3 DNA reads TGTGCCAGCGCCGAGGCAGGGATATTCCTGAACACTGAAGCTTTCTTT.

The chain recombines TRBV11-2 with TRBJ2-7, with D perhaps assigned TRBD1 or TRBD2 (5 bases each). Germline CDR1 and CDR2: SGHAT and FQNNGV. The CDR3 sequence is 14 residues long. Trimming shortened V by 5 bases and J by 4 bases, and 15 bases separated the two germline ends. Here the CDR3 reads CASSTGTTIYEQYF. In DNA form, the CDR3 reads TGTGCCAGCAGCACCGGGACGACAATTTACGAGCAGTACTTC.

The J gene is TRBJ2-3, the V gene TRBV6-6, with D perhaps matching TRBD1 (6 bases). Germline lookup yields CDR1 MNHNY and CDR2 SVGAGI (reference sequence). The CDR3 covers 16 residues. Trimming took off 2 bases at V and 4 bases at J, with 16 bases between the two ends. The CDR3 region has the DNA TGTGCCAGCAGTTACCCGGGACAAGCACCCGCAGATACGCAGTATTTT. It codes for CASSYPGQAPADTQYF.

The gene calls are TRBV5-4 and TRBJ2-3; 10 nucleotides agree with TRBD2. This CDR3 is built from 16 residues. Germline V CDR1 and CDR2: SGHNT, YYREEE (reference sequence). V was pared by 4 bases and J by 4 bases, with 9 bases of the junction left unmatched. This CDR3 reads CASSIIAGGGADTQYF. CDR3 DNA sequence: TGTGCCAGCAGCATAATAGCGGGAGGAGGGGCAGATACGCAGTATTTT. The variable domain in full, with the rest retrieved from reference TRBV5-4 and TRBJ2-3, is ETGVTQSPTHLIKTRGQQVTLRCSSQSGHNTVSWYQQALGQGPQFIFQYYREEENGRGNFPPRFSGLQFPNYSSELNVNALELDDSALYLCASSIIAGGGADTQYFGPGTRLTVL.

V and J are TRBV19 and TRBJ2-7, with 9 bases aligning to TRBD1. Trimming removed 3 bases from V and 1 base from J; junction bases left unmatched: 7. From germline, CDR1 is LNHDA and CDR2 SQIVND (reference sequence). This CDR3 spans 16 amino acids. Written as DNA, the CDR3 is TGTGCCAGTAGTATGGCCGGGACAGGGTATTCCTACGAGCAGTACTTC. Residues: CASSMAGTGYSYEQYF.

This clone was counted once. The chain has TRBV6-6 and TRBJ2-7; no clear D gene. The germline V gene encodes CDR1 MNHNY and CDR2 SVGAGI (reference sequence). The CDR3 is 11 residues long. V was pared by 6 bases and J by 5 bases, with 8 bases between. As DNA, the CDR3 is TGTGCCAGCAGGGCGGCGGACGAGCAGTACTTC. Its translation: CASRAADEQYF.

This chain connects TRBV5-1 to TRBJ2-2; 16 bases fit TRBD2. V shed 3 bases, J shed 4 bases, and the junction held 9 bases outside the gene matches. The CDR3 sequence is 19 residues long. CDR1 is SGHRS, CDR2 YFSETQ, per germline. For the CDR3, the DNA is TGCGCCAGCAGCTCCGGGACTAGCGGGAGGGTCTTGGGCACCGGGGAGCTGTTTTTT. Its translation is CASSSGTSGRVLGTGELFF.

J is TRBJ2-1 and V is TRBV6-1; perhaps TRBD2 as D (5 bases). The V end was cut by 3 bases, the J end by 10 bases, with 19 bases between. Germline CDR1 reads MNHNS; CDR2 reads SASEGT. The CDR3 has 15 residues. The CDR3 DNA reads TGTGCCAGCAGTGATTATTCGGGATTAACTCGAGAGCAGTTCTTC. As protein: CASSDYSGLTREQFF.

V is TRBV11-2 and J is TRBJ2-4; D is perhaps TRBD2 (5 bases). The CDR3 runs 15 residues. Germline V gene lookup returns CDR1 SGHAT and CDR2 FQNNGV. Trimming shortened V by 4 bases and J by 0 bases, and 10 bases separated the two germline ends. The CDR3 here is CASSSLDLAKNIQYF. The CDR3, as DNA: TGTGCCAGCAGCTCCTTGGACTTAGCCAAAAACATTCAGTACTTC.

This clone was detected once. CDR3 DNA: TGCGCCAGCAGCTGGGGGGCACCGACGGGCTCTGGAAACACCATATATTTT. Its protein product is CASSWGAPTGSGNTIYF. The chain links TRBV5-1 to TRBJ1-3; a possible D gene is TRBD1 (6 bases). The CDR3 has 17 amino acids. The V end lost 3 bases, the J end lost 0 bases, and 16 bases lay between the germline ends. Germline loops: CDR1 SGHRS, CDR2 YFSETQ.

The CDR3: CSVEVSQRNEQFF. CDR3 nucleotides: TGCAGCGTTGAAGTCAGTCAGCGGAATGAGCAGTTCTTC. The chain links TRBV29-1 to TRBJ2-1; tentatively, D is TRBD2 (5 bases). V gave up 1 base and J gave up 7 bases, with 11 bases separating them. The germline V gene has CDR1 SQVTM and CDR2 ANQGSEA. The CDR3 is made up of 13 amino acids.